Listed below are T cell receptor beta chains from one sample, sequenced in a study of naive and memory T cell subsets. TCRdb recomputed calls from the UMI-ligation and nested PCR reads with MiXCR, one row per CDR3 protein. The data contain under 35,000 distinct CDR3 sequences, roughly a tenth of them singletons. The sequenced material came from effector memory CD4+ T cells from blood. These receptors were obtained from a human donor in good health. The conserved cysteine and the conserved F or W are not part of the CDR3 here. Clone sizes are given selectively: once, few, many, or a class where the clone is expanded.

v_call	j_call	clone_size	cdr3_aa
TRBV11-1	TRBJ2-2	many	ASSLAPPGRGDGELF
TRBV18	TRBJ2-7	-	ASSPTGTGGFYEQY
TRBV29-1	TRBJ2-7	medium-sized	SVDWAGQGAYEQY
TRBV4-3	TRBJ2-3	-	ASSQGYGGRDTQY
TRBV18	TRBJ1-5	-	ASSVSGQGQPQH
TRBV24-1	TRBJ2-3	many	ATSDPRGLTDTQY
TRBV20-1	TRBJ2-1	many	SATDRGRGVNEQF
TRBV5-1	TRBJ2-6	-	ASSLREPGANVLT
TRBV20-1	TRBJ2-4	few	SARPPGGRENIQY
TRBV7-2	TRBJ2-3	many	ASSLRAASGTDTQY
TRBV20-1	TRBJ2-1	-	SAPLSYNEQF
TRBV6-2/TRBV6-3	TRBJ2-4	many	ASSYSKVGGSESKNIQY
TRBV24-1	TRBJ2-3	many	ATSDYIAGGTDTQY
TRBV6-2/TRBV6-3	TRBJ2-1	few	ASQRGTSGSNEQF
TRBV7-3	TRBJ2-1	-	ASSTHGGKSINEQF
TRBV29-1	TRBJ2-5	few	SALRRSGEETQY
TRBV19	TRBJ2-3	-	ASSGAGRVTDTQY
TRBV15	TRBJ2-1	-	ATSKPRTSGLYGPTSEQF
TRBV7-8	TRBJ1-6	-	AGGGGGANNSPLH
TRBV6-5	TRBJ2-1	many	ASSYEVANEQF
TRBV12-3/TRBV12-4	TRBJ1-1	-	ASSPGAGLNQREAS
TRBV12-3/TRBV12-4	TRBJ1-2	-	ASRGEGQGSYGYT
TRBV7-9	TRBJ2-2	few	ASSLTSGSGTGELF
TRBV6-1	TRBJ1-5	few	ASRSQGALGQPQH
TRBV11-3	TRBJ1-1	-	ASSATANTEAF
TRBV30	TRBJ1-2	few	ACRGRNYGYT
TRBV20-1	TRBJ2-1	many	SARDLGASYNEQF
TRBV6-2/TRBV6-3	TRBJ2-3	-	ASSQFRGVTSTDTQY
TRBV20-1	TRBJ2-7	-	SAALGEQY
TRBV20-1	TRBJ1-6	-	SASFVGPGDSYNSPLH
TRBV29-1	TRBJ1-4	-	SVRQGASEKLF
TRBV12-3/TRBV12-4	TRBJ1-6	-	ASSLGTGGSSPLH
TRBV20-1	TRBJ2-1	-	SASQWRSYNEQF
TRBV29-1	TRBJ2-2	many	SVQVSLGTGELF
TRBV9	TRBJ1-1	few	ASSVGQGATEAF
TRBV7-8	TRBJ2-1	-	ASSSKREGTYNEQF
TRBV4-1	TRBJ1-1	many	ASSRGQTGTEAF
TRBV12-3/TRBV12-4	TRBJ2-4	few	ASKGDIQY
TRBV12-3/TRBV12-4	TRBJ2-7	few	ASSFSGGSRYEQY
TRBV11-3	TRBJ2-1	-	ASSLGRGGLSYNEQF
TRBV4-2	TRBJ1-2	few	ASSQGPYGYT
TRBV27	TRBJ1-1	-	ASSLNRGGEAF
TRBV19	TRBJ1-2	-	ASSLVKAGLHYGYT
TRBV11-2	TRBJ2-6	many	ASSLGFRQDREGANVLT
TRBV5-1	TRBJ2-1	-	ASSSLEGDNEQF
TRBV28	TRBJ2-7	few	ASRPTGLGGGQY